This T cell receptor (beta chain) derives from a study of beta chain features in type 1 diabetes. For the study at large: In all, about 110 million sorted cells from all samples were analyzed. Study results and limitations: Whether TCRB rearrangement is influenced by HLA type was left unresolved in this analysis. Within each of all four CD4+ subsets, Type 1 diabetes patients had TCRB CDR3s that were moderately but significantly shorter.

Details on this clone: Its specificity is not known.

There was one heparinised blood draw per donor, averaging approximately 120 mL. Expressed TCRB transcripts were sequenced after all isolated RNA was converted to cDNA. Measured with immunoSEQ multiplex PCR; TCRdb has only the in-frame clones, and not every one. The table includes roughly 280,000 clones, about 23% detected once. This CDR3 is 11 amino acids long. Germline-derived CDR1 and CDR2 are DFQATT and SNEGSKA (reference sequence). V was shortened by 6 bases and J by 7 bases, with 12 bases between the two germline ends. The sample taken for sequencing was naive CD4+ T cells from blood. This clonotype was obtained from a woman aged 25 to 39 with type 1 diabetes. The chain links TRBV20-1 to TRBJ2-5; D is perhaps TRBD2 (6 bases). CDR3 loop: CSAPTEGTQYF. The CDR3 region has the DNA TGCAGTGCGCCCACGGAGGGGACCCAGTACTTC.